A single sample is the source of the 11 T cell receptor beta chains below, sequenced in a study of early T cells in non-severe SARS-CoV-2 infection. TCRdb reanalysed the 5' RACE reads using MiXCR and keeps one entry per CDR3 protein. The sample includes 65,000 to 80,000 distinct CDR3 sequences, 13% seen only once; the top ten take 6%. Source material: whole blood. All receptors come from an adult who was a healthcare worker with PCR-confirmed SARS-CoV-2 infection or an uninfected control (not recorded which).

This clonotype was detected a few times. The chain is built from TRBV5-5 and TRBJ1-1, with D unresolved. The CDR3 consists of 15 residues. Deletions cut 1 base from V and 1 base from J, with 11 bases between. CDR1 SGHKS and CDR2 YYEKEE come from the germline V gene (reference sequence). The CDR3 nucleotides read TGTGCCAGCAGCTTGCTCAGTGGTCGGAACACTGAAGCTTTCTTT. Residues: CASSLLSGRNTEAFF.

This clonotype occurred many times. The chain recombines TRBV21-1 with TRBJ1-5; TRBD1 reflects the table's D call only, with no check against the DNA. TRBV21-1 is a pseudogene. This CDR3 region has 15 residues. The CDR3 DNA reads TGTGCCAGCAGCAAATCTAACAGGGGGATACAGCCCCAGCATTTT. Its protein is CASSKSNRGIQPQHF.

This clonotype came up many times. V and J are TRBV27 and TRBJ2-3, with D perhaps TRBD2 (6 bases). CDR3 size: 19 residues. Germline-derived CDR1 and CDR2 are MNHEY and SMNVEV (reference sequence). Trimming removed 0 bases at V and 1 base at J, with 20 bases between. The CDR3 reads CASSLSRKRAVPRTDTQYF. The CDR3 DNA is TGTGCCAGCAGTTTATCGAGGAAGCGGGCGGTCCCTCGCACAGATACGCAGTATTTT.

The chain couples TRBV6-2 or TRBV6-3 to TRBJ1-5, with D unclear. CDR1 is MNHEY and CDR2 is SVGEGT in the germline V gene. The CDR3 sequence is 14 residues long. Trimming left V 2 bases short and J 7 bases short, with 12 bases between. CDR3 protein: CASSYADTNQPQHF. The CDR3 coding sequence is TGTGCCAGCAGTTACGCTGACACTAACCAGCCCCAGCATTTT.

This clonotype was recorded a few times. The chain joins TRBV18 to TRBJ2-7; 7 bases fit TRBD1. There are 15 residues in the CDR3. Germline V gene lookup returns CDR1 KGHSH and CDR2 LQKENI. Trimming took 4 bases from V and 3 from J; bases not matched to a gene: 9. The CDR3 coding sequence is TGTGCCAGCTCACAGACAGGGACACTGAGCTACGAGCAGTACTTC. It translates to CASSQTGTLSYEQYF.

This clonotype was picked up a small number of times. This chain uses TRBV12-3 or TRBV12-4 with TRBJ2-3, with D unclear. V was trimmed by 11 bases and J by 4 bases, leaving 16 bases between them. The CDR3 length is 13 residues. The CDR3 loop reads CACEDHRPDTQYF. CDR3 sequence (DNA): TGTGCCTGCGAGGACCATCGGCCAGATACGCAGTATTTT.

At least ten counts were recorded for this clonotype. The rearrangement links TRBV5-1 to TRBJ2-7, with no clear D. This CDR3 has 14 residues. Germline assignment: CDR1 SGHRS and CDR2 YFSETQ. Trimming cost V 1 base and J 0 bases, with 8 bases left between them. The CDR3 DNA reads TGCGCCAGCAGCTTGCAGGACGCCTCCTACGAGCAGTACTTC. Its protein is CASSLQDASYEQYF.

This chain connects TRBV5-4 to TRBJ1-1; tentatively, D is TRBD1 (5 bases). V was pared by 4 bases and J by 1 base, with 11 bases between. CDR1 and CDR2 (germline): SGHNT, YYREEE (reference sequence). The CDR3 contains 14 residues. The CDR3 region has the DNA TGTGCCAGCAGCACGGGACTTACGAACACTGAAGCTTTCTTT. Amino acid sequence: CASSTGLTNTEAFF.

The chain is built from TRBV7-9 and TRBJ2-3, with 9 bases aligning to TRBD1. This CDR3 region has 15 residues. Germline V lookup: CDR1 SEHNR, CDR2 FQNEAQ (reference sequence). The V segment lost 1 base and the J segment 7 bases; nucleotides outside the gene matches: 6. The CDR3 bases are TGTGCCAGCAGCTTAGGGACAGGGGAAAGGAATACGCAGTATTTT. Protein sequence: CASSLGTGERNTQYF.

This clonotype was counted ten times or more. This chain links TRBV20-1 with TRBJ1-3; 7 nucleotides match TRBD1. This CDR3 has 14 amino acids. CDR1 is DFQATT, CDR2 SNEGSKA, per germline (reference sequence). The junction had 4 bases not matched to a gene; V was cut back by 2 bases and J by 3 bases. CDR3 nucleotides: TGCAGTGCTAGAAAGCAGGGGGATGGAAACACCATATATTTT. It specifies CSARKQGDGNTIYF.

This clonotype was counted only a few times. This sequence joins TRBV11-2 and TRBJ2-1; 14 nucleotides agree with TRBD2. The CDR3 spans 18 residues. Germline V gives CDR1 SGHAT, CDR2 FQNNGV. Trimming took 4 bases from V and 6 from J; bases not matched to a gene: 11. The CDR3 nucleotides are TGTGCCAGCAGCTCCTATTACCGACTAGCGGGGGGGATCAATGAGCAGTTCTTC. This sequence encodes CASSSYYRLAGGINEQFF.